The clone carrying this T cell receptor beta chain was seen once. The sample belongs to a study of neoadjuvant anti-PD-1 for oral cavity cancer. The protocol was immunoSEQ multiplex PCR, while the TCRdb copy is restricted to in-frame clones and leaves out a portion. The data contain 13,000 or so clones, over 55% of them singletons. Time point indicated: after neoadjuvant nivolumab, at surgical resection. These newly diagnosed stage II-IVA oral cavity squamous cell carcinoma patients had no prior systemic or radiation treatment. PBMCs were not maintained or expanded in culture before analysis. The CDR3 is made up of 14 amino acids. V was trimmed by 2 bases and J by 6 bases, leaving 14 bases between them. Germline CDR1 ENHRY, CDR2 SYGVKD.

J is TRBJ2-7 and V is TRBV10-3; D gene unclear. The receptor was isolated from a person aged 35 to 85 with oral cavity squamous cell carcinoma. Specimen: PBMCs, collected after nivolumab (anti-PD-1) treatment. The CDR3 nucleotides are TGTGCCATCAGTGAGACAGCCTCTGTTGGCGAGCAGTACTTC. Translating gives CAISETASVGEQYF.